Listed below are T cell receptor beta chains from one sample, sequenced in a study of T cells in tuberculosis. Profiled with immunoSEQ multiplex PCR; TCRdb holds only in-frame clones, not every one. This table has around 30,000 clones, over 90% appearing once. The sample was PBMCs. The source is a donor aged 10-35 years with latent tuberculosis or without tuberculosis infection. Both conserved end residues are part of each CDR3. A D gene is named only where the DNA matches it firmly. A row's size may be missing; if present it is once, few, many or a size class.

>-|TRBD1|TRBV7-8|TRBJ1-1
TGTGCCAGCAGCTCCGGGACAGGGGAGGGAGCTTTCTTT
CASSSGTGEGAFF
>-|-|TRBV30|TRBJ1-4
TGTGCCTGGAGGGAGACAGAGTCGGAAACTAATGAAAAACTGTTTTTT
CAWRETESETNEKLFF
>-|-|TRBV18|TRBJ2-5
TGTGCCAGCTCACCAACGACAGCTCAAGAGACCCAGTACTTC
CASSPTTAQETQYF
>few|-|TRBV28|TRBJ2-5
TGTGCCAGCAGTTTAGGCGGGCTGCGTGAGACCCAGTACTTC
CASSLGGLRETQYF
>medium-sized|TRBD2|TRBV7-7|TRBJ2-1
TGTGCTAGCAGCCCAGGACTAGCGGCCTACAATGAGCAGTTCTTC
CASSPGLAAYNEQFF
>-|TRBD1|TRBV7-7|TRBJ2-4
TGTGCCAGCAACCCGGACAGGGGGCATGAAGGCAAAAACATTCAGTACTTC
CASNPDRGHEGKNIQYF
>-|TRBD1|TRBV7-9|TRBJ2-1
TGTGCCAGCAGCTGGACAGGGGGGGGAGATGAGCAGTTCTTC
CASSWTGGGDEQFF
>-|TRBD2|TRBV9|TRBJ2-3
TGTGCCAGCAGCGTGACTAGCGGGAGCACAGATACGCAGTATTTT
CASSVTSGSTDTQYF
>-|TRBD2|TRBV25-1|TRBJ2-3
TGTGCCAGCAGTGAAACTAGCGGGAGCGTAGATACGCAGTATTTT
CASSETSGSVDTQYF
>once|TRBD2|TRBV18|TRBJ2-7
TGTGCCAGCTCACCAAGCGGGAGCCTTGAAGGCGAGCAGTACTTC
CASSPSGSLEGEQYF
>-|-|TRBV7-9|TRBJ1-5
TGTGCCAGCAGTTGGTGGGGAGGGAGCAATCAGCCCCAGCATTTT
CASSWWGGSNQPQHF
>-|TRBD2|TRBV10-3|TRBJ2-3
TGTGCCATCAGTGAGTCGAGACTAGCGGGGGTCACAGATACGCAGTATTTT
CAISESRLAGVTDTQYF
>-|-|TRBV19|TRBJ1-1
TGTGCCAGTGGGACACGGACCCTTGAAGCTTTCTTT
CASGTRTLEAFF
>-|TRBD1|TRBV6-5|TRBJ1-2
TGTGCCAGCACCCTAAAGCCAGGACAGGGTTCTGGCTACACCTTC
CASTLKPGQGSGYTF
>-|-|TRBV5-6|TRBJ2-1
TGTGCCAGCAGCTTGGCCGGGGGTCGAAATGAGCAGTTCTTC
CASSLAGGRNEQFF
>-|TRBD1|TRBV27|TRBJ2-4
TGTGCCAGCAAAGGGGGGACAGGCCTAGCCAAAAACATTCAGTACTTC
CASKGGTGLAKNIQYF
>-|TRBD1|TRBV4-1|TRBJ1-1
TGCGCCAGCAGCCAAGGTTTACGGGCAGGGGGTAGCACTGAAGCTTTCTTT
CASSQGLRAGGSTEAFF
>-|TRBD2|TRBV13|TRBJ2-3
TGTGCCAGCAGCCCGCCGGGACTAGGGGTAGATACGCAGTATTTT
CASSPPGLGVDTQYF
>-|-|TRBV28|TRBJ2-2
TGTGCCAGCAGTTTCGGCGGGACCTACACCGGGGAGCTGTTTTTT
CASSFGGTYTGELFF
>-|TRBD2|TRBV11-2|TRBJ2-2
TGTGCCAGCAGTAAACTAGCGGGAACGAACACCGGGGAGCTGTTTTTT
CASSKLAGTNTGELFF
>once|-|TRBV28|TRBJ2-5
TGTGCCAGCAGAGTGCAGGGCTTCTCGGAGACCCAGTACTTC
CASRVQGFSETQYF
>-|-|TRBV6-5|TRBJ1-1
TGTGCCAGCAGTTACTCAGGACAGATGAACACTGAAGCTTTCTTT
CASSYSGQMNTEAFF
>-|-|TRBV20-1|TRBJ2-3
TGCAGTGCGAAGGAGAATACGCAGTATTTT
CSAKENTQYF
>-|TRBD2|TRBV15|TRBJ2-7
TGTGCCACCAGCAGAAATAACCATCGGGACAGGAAGGGACTAGCGGACTACGAGCAGTACTTC
CATSRNNHRDRKGLADYEQYF
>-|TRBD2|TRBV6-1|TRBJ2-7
TGTGCCTCTTCACTAGCGGGAGACGAGCAGTACTTC
CASSLAGDEQYF
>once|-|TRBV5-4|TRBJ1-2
TGTGCCAGTTCCCCCAGGGAAAACTATGGCTACACCTTC
CASSPRENYGYTF
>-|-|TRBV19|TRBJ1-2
TGTGCCAGTACCCCGTTCCACGGGAACTATGGCTACACCTTC
CASTPFHGNYGYTF
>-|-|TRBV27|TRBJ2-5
TGTGCCAGCAGTACCACAGGGTTGAAAGAGACCCAGTACTTC
CASSTTGLKETQYF
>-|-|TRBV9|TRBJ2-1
TGTGCCAGCAGCCGGGACACGACCTACAATGAGCAGTTCTTC
CASSRDTTYNEQFF
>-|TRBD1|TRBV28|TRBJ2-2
TGTGCCAGCAGGTCCGGGACAGGGCACGGGGAGCTGTTTTTT
CASRSGTGHGELFF
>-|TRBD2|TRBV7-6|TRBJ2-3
TGTGCCAGCAGCTTAGCTAGCGGGACCACAGATACGCAGTATTTT
CASSLASGTTDTQYF
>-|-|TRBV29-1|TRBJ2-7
TGCAGCGTTGATGTTGGAGGTCCCTACGAGCAGTACTTC
CSVDVGGPYEQYF
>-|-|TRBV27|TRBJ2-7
TGTGCCAGCAGTCAGGCTACAGGGTCCGAGCAGTACTTC
CASSQATGSEQYF
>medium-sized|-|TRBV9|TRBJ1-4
TGTGCCAGCAGCTTGGGGGGAACTAGGGAAAAACTGTTTTTT
CASSLGGTREKLFF
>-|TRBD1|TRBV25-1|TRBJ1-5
TGTGCCAGCAGGGGACAGGGCTATCAGCCCCAGCATTTT
CASRGQGYQPQHF
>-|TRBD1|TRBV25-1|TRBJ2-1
TGTGCCAGCAGTGCAAATACAGGGGGCTTCTACAATGAGCAGTTCTTC
CASSANTGGFYNEQFF
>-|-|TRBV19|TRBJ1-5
TGTGCCAGTAGTCCCCCCGGGAACCTGTTTCATAGCAATCAGCCCCAGCATTTT
CASSPPGNLFHSNQPQHF
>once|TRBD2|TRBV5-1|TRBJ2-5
TGCGCCAGCAGCTTGGGGGACTACCCTCAAGAGACCCAGTACTTC
CASSLGDYPQETQYF
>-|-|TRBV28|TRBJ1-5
TGTGCCAGCAGTCCCGACAGGTTTAGCAATCAGCCCCAGCATTTT
CASSPDRFSNQPQHF
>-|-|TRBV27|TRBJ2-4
TGTGCCAGTAGACCTGGCGGCGGGAAACCCAAAAACATTCAGTACTTC
CASRPGGGKPKNIQYF
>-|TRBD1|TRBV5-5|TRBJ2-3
TGTGCCAGCAGGGCAGGGGGCCGGATCACAGATACGCAGTATTTT
CASRAGGRITDTQYF
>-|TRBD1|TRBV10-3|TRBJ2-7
TGTGCCATCAAAAAACAGGGGTTTCCCCACGAGCAGTACTTC
CAIKKQGFPHEQYF
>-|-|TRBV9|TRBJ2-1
TGTGCCAGCAGCGCGGATGGGGGCAGTTTGAGCAATGAGCAGTTCTTC
CASSADGGSLSNEQFF
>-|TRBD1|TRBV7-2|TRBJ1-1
TGTGCCAGCAGGGTCCGGGACAGGGGGCCTGAAGCTTTCTTT
CASRVRDRGPEAFF
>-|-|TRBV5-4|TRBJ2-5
TGTGCCAGCAGCTTGGAGACTATGCAAGAGACCCAGTACTTC
CASSLETMQETQYF
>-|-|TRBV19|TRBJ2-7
TGTGCCAGTAGTCCTCGCCCGAACACGCCGATCTACGAGCAGTACTTC
CASSPRPNTPIYEQYF
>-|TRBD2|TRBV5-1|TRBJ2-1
TGCGCCAGCAGCCTAGCGGGGGGCCATTACAATGAGCAGTTCTTC
CASSLAGGHYNEQFF
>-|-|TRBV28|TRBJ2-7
TGTGCCAGCAGTCTAGGACTAAAACCTTACGAGCAGTACTTC
CASSLGLKPYEQYF